This TCR beta chain was sequenced during a study of T-cell memory formation after mild COVID-19. Via MiXCR, TCRdb re-called the 5' RACE reads, giving one row per CDR3 protein. Found here are roughly 610,000 distinct CDR3 sequences, 17% of them singletons; the top ten hold about 7.4%. CDR3 length: 14 amino acids. V lost 1 base to trimming and J lost 10 bases; unmatched junction nucleotides: 11. The germline V gene has CDR1 DFQATT and CDR2 SNEGSKA (reference sequence). The TCR originated in an adult woman who had mild COVID-19 (a few samples of this study predate the infection). Cell type and time point are not known. The chain carries TRBV20-1 and TRBJ2-3, with 7 bases matching TRBD2. The sample was PBMCs or a T cell subset sorted from them (not recorded which). CDR3 in amino acids: CSARVGDYPFAQYF. In DNA form, the CDR3 reads TGCAGTGCTAGAGTTGGGGACTACCCTTTTGCGCAGTATTTT.